This record concerns one T cell receptor (beta chain) sequence. The antigen it recognizes is unknown. Base qualities were left out, and no much larger clone turns up one base away. Naive CD8 T cell libraries were made from approximately 20,000 to 1,000,000 sorted cells using 10%, 30% or 50% of purified RNA. On a BD FACSAria II, naive CD8 T cells were FACS-sorted as CD8+CD4-CCR7+CD45RA+ and collected into RLT Plus buffer. To test detection sensitivity, Jurkat RNA equivalent to more than eight TCR copies was spiked into samples of about 20,000-1,100,000 naive CD8 T cells. Enrichment of CD8 T cells was done with RosetteSep CD8+ T Cell Enrichment Cocktail plus Ficoll-Paque, and ACK red cell lysis came afterward. Libraries were constructed by PCR. The sequencing machine was an Illumina HiSeq 4000. Bulk TCR libraries were generated as previously described, with the TCR primers listed in Table S5 used. The Qiagen AllPrep DNA/RNA kit was used to purify total RNA. Before analysis, reads from multiple sequencing runs of one library were combined. The source study handled its data this way. Reads were retained only if an exact TCR constant sequence was present, and the retained reads were trimmed to 150 nt and grouped according to their 12-nt molecular barcodes. Reads in each barcode group were sub-clustered using a 15% Levenshtein threshold, and a quality-weighted consensus sequence was built for each RNA molecule. Non-functional sequences were filtered out, along with any lower-count sequence sitting one edit away from another sequence. Based on a fit of two negative binomial distributions, barcode sub-clusters having less than 20% of the maximum read count were discarded. TCRdb itself trimmed the public reads at Q25 with fastp, ran MiXCR and retained productive beta chains. Rows are unified per CDR3 protein, each entry keeping the most common DNA and genes. The V and J calls, along with clone size, are taken from TCRdb and not from the paper's own processing. For this sample the table gives 400,000 to 600,000 distinct CDR3 sequences, of which 20% to 25% were detected only once. The top ten hold around 0.86% of the sample.

Via the germline V gene, CDR1 is SNHLY and CDR2 FYNNEI. Measured from the cysteine to the phenylalanine, the CDR3 is 11 residues long. Only the CDR3 DNA is retained, 33 bases long and in frame from the first base. Deletion took 11 bases off V and 2 bases off J, with a span of 9 bases between the germline ends. The source of the sample is a study of molecular identifiers for immune sequencing clone quantification (dated by TCRdb to 2016 to 2018). Some background on the complete study: In a replicate experiment, RNA from about 20,000 or 100,000 naive CD8 T cells was split into five aliquots, four of which were sequenced. This methods study benchmarked molecular-identifier clustering-based TCR repertoire sequencing (MIDCIRS) and TCR RNA copy counting, using CD8 T cells to do so.

Points the paper makes about the study in general: The naive libraries included spiked-in Jurkat TCR RNA (about ten copies' worth), and this Jurkat TCR RNA is not part of the donor repertoire. In CMV-specific effector cells, clones with more than 20 RNA copies contained over 98% of molecules, whereas in naive cells such clones contained under 1% of molecules. Highly expanded clone sizes could be underestimated because identical TCR molecules may share a barcode. When barcode sub-clustering was left out, chimeric consensus sequences inflated TCR diversity, with chimeras reaching as high as 47%. Modeling indicated about three TCR RNA copies recovered per cell, compared with about 9.7 by digital PCR, which implies a capture efficiency of approximately 30%. Spiked-in Jurkat TCR RNA equal to a single cell's worth was reported to be detectable even within one million naive CD8 T cells.

The specimen sequenced was naive CD8+ T cells from blood, with Jurkat cell RNA spiked in. The sample's cell subset or site, from its label and the paper: FACS-sorted CD8+CD4-CCR7+CD45RA+ naive T cells. This sequence was found in a human donor in good health. Some libraries in this study had Jurkat cell RNA spiked in. The rearrangement combines TRBV2 with TRBJ2-5; the D gene identity is not certain. The nucleotide sequence is TGTGCCGCCGGAATACAAGAGACCCAGTACTTC. This gives the protein CAAGIQETQYF. Beyond the CDR3, the reference TRBV2 and TRBJ2-5 genes provide the residues; the full variable domain reads: EPEVTQTPSHQVTQMGQEVILRCVPISNHLYFYWYRQILGQKVEFLVSFYNNEISEKSEIFDDQFSVERPDGSNFTLKIRSTKLEDSAMYFCAAGIQETQYFGPGTRLLVL.